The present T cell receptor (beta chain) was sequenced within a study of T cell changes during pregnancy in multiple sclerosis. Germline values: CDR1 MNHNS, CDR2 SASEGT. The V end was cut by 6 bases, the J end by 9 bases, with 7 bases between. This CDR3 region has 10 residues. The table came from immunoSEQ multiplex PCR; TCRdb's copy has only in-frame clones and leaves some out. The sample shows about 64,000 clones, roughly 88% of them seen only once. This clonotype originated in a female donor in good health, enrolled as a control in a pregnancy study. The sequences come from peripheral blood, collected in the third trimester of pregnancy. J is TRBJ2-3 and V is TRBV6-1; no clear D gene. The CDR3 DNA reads TGTGCCAGCAGATACCAGACGCAGTATTTT. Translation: CASRYQTQYF.